These 5 T cell receptor beta chains share one sample of origin, sequenced in a study of siplizumab effects on memory and regulatory T cells. Assay used: immunoSEQ multiplex PCR; TCRdb lists only in-frame clones, some missing. This table holds 57,000 or so clones, around 80% found once. Material: memory CD4+ T cells sorted from blood. All receptors derive from a human donor in good health.

Details on this clone: Other DNA sequences within the sample encode an identical CDR3. The V and J genes are TRBV5-1 and TRBJ2-7; D possibly corresponds to TRBD1 (6 bases). V lost 4 bases to trimming and J lost 0 bases, with 11 bases between them. Germline assignment: CDR1 SGHRS and CDR2 YFSETQ. CDR3 length: 14 amino acids. CDR3 sequence: CASSRDTSSYEQYF. CDR3 DNA: TGCGCCAGCAGCCGGGACACCAGCTCCTACGAGCAGTACTTC.

In its sample, this clone was seen once. The V call is TRBV19, the J call TRBJ1-4; D is unresolved. The length of the CDR3 is 13 residues. Germline CDR1 LNHDA, CDR2 SQIVND (reference sequence). Trimming left V 7 bases short and J 8 bases short, with 14 bases between. The CDR3 DNA reads TGTGCCAGTAAAAGTGGTAACAGAGAAAAACTGTTTTTT. As protein: CASKSGNREKLFF.

This clone turned up a few times. The CDR3 nucleotides are TGTGCCAGCAGCGGTCGGCAGGGGTGGACCGGGGAGCTGTTTTTT. Its translation: CASSGRQGWTGELFF. The J gene is TRBJ2-2, the V gene TRBV9; a possible D gene is TRBD1 (6 bases). V lost 3 bases and J lost 5, with 14 bases in between. This CDR3 is 15 amino acids long. Germline V gene data show CDR1 as SGDLS and CDR2 as YYNGEE. Using reference TRBV9 and TRBJ2-2 for the parts outside the CDR3, the full variable domain is DSGVTQTPKHLITATGQRVTLRCSPRSGDLSVYWYQQSLDQGLQFLIQYYNGEERAKGNILERFSAQQFPDLHSELNLSSLELGDSALYFCASSGRQGWTGELFFGEGSRLTVL.

This chain links TRBV7-2 with TRBJ2-7, with TRBD2 as a possible D gene (6 bases). The V end was cut by 3 bases, the J end by 3 bases, with 12 bases between. CDR1 is SGHTA, CDR2 FQGNSA, per germline. The CDR3 covers 14 residues. As DNA, the CDR3 is TGTGCCAGCAGCTTCCTGGCGACTAGCTACGAGCAGTACTTC. Translated, it gives CASSFLATSYEQYF.

This rearrangement joins TRBV18 to TRBJ2-3; D is ambiguous. This CDR3 is 13 amino acids long. The V gene's germline CDR1 is KGHSH and CDR2 LQKENI. V lost 4 bases to trimming and J lost 2 bases, with 7 bases between them. CDR3 sequence: CASSLQDTDTQYF. The CDR3 nucleotides are TGTGCCAGCTCACTCCAGGACACAGATACGCAGTATTTT.